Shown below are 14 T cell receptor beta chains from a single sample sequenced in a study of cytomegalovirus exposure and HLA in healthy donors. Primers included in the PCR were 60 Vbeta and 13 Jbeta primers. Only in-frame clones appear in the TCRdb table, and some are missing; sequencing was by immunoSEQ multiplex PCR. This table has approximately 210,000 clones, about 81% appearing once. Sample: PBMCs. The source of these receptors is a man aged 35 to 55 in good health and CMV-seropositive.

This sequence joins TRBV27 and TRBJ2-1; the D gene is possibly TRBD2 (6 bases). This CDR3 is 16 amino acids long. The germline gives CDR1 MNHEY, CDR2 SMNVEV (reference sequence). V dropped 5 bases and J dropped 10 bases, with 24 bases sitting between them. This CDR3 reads CASSPPRDFPPKEQFF. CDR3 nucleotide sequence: TGTGCCAGCAGTCCCCCCCGGGACTTCCCCCCGAAGGAGCAGTTCTTC.

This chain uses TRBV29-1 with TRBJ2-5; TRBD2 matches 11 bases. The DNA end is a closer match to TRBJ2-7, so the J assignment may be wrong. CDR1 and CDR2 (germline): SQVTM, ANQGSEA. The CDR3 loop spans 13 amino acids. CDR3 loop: CSATSGSTYEQYF. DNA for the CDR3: TGCAGCGCAACTAGCGGGAGCACCTACGAGCAGTACTTC.

Written as DNA, the CDR3 is TGTGCCAGTAGCCCGGGGGGTCTCTATGGCTACACCTTC. Its translation is CASSPGGLYGYTF. The chain recombines TRBV19 with TRBJ1-2; D perhaps matches TRBD1 (5 bases). Germline CDR1 and CDR2: LNHDA and SQIVND (reference sequence). The CDR3 extends over 13 amino acids. The V gene lost 6 bases and the J gene lost 4 bases, with 12 bases spanning the gap.

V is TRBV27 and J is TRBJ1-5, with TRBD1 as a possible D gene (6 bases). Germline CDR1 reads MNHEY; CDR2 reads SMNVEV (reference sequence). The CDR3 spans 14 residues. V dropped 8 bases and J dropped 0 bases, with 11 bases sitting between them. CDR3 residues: CASSGQHSNQPQHF. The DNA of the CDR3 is TGTGCCAGCTCTGGACAGCATAGCAATCAGCCCCAGCATTTT.

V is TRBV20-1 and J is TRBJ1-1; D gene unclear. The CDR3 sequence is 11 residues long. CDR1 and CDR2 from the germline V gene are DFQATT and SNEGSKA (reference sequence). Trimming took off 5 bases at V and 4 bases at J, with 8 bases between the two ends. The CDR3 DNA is TGCAGTGCTGAGCCTCGCACTGAAGCTTTCTTT. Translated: CSAEPRTEAFF.

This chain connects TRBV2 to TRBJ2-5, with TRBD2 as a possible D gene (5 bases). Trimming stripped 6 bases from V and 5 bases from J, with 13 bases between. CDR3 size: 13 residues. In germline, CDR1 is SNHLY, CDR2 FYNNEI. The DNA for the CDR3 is TGTGCCAGCAGGGAGGACCCCGCGGAGACCCAGTACTTC. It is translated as CASREDPAETQYF.

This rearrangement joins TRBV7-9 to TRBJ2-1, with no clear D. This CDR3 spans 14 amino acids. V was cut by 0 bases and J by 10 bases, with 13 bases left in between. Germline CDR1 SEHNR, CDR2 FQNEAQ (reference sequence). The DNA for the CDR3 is TGTGCCAGCAGCTTAGCTCCTAGTAGAAACGAGCAGTTCTTC. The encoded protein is CASSLAPSRNEQFF.

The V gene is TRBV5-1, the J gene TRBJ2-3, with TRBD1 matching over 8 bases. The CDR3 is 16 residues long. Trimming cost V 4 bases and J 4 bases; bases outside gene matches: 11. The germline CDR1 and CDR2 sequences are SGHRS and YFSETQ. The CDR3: CASSVGQAEGADTQYF. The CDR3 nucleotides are TGCGCCAGCAGCGTGGGACAGGCCGAGGGTGCAGATACGCAGTATTTT.

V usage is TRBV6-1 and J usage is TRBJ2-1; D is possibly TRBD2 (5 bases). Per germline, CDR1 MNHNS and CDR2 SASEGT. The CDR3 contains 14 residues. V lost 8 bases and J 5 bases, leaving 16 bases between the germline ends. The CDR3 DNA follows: TGTGCCAGCGGAGAACTAGAACCAGACAATGAGCAGTTCTTC. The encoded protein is CASGELEPDNEQFF.

The CDR3 loop reads CASRTKTPVDTNTEAFF. The CDR3 region has the DNA TGTGCCAGCAGGACCAAGACCCCCGTGGACACGAACACTGAAGCTTTCTTT. V and J are TRBV6-7 and TRBJ1-1; the D gene is possibly TRBD1 (5 bases). TRBV6-7 has ORF status, its function being uncertain. The V end lost 6 bases, the J end lost 1 base, and 21 bases lay between the germline ends. The CDR3 covers 17 residues.

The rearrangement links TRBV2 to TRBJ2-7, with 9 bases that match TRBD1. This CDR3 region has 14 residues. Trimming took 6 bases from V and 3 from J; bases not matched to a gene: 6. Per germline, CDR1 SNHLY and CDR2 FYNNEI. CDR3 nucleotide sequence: TGTGCCAGCAGAGGACAGGGGCTTTTCTACGAGCAGTACTTC. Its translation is CASRGQGLFYEQYF.

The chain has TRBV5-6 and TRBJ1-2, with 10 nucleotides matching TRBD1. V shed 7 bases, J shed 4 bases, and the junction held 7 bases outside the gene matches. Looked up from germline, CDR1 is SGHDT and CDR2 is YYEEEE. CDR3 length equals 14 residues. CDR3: CASQRGQGLYGYTF. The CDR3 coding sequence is TGTGCCAGCCAAAGGGGACAGGGGCTCTATGGCTACACCTTC.

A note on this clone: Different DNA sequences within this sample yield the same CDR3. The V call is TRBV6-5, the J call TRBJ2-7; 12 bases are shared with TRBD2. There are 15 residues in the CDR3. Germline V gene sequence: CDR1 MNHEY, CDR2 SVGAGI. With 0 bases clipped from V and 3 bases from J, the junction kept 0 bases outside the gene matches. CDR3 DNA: TGTGCCAGCAGTTACTCGACTAGCGGGAGCTACGAGCAGTACTTC. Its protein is CASSYSTSGSYEQYF.

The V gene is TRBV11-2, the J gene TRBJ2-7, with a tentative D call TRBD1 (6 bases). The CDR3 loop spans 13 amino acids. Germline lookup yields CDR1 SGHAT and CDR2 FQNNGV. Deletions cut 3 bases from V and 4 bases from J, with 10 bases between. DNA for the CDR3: TGTGCCAGCAGCTTCGGACAGCTTTACGAGCAGTACGTC. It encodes CASSFGQLYEQYV.